This is a list of T cell receptor beta chains from one sample in a study of T cell responses to AZD1222 COVID-19 vaccine. Assay: immunoSEQ multiplex PCR; the TCRdb copy retains only in-frame clones and omits some. This sample yields over 110,000 clones, of which roughly nine tenths are seen a single time; 9.3% belongs to the top ten. The sample in question was peripheral blood, obtained 28 days after the second AZD1222 dose. The receptor source for this set is an adult who received the AZD1222 COVID-19 vaccine. Both conserved end residues are part of each CDR3. D genes are given only for firm matches. Clone size is not always given. Where it is, it says once, few, many or a class for expanded clones.

j_gene | v_gene | abundance | d_gene | CDR3aa | CDR3nt
TRBJ1-2 | TRBV3-1/TRBV3-2 | - | - | CVSAGGPKDYGYTF | TGTGTCAGCGCCGGCGGACCTAAGGACTATGGCTACACCTTC
TRBJ1-1 | TRBV11-2 | - | - | CASSSWRRGRNTEAFF | TGTGCCAGCAGCTCCTGGAGGAGAGGGAGAAACACTGAAGCTTTCTTT
TRBJ1-1 | TRBV4-1 | - | - | CASSQGGEAFF | TGCGCCAGCAGCCAAGGAGGAGAAGCTTTCTTT
TRBJ1-1 | TRBV6-5 | - | - | CASSYFDGTEAFF | TGTGCCAGCAGTTACTTCGACGGGACTGAAGCTTTCTTT
TRBJ2-7 | TRBV7-9 | - | TRBD1 | CASSLLGDSSYEQYF | TGTGCCAGCAGCTTATTAGGGGACAGCTCCTACGAGCAGTACTTC
TRBJ1-4 | TRBV5-1 | - | - | CASSFGGWTENEKLFF | TGCGCCAGCAGCTTTGGGGGGTGGACGGAGAATGAAAAACTGTTTTTT
TRBJ2-3 | TRBV11-3 | - | - | CASSAPGTDTQYF | TGTGCCAGCAGCGCACCGGGCACAGATACGCAGTATTTT
TRBJ1-4 | TRBV15 | - | - | CATSQQGGDEKLFF | TGTGCCACCAGCCAACAGGGAGGAGATGAAAAACTGTTTTTT
TRBJ2-7 | TRBV6-5 | - | - | CASDWGEQYF | TGTGCCAGCGATTGGGGCGAGCAGTACTTC
TRBJ2-2 | TRBV6-1 | - | - | CASSEGPGELFF | TGTGCCAGCAGTGAAGGGCCCGGGGAGCTGTTTTTT
TRBJ1-5 | TRBV7-2 | - | - | CASSLEAGYNQPQHF | TGTGCCAGCAGCTTAGAGGCGGGATACAATCAGCCCCAGCATTTT
TRBJ1-1 | TRBV4-3 | - | - | CASSQGVTEAFF | TGCGCCAGCAGCCAAGGGGTTACTGAAGCTTTCTTT
TRBJ1-2 | TRBV25-1 | - | TRBD1 | CASSESGRQGVRYGYTF | TGTGCCAGCAGTGAATCCGGCCGCCAGGGGGTTCGCTATGGCTACACCTTC
TRBJ1-1 | TRBV29-1 | - | - | CSVARGGNTEAFF | TGCAGCGTCGCAAGGGGGGGGAACACTGAAGCTTTCTTT
TRBJ1-2 | TRBV20-1 | - | - | CSPSSHPVVAF | TGCAGTCCTTCTAGTCACCCTGTGGTCGCCTTC
TRBJ2-4 | TRBV6-6 | - | - | CASRLPLEGPENIQYF | TGTGCCAGCAGACTACCCTTAGAGGGTCCGGAAAACATTCAGTACTTC
TRBJ1-5 | TRBV4-2 | - | - | CASSQEWTVNQPQHF | TGTGCCAGCAGCCAAGAATGGACAGTCAATCAGCCCCAGCATTTT
TRBJ2-1 | TRBV6-6 | - | TRBD2 | CASSSPSGGASNEQFF | TGTGCCAGCAGTTCCCCTAGCGGGGGGGCCAGTAATGAGCAGTTCTTC
TRBJ2-1 | TRBV6-2/TRBV6-3 | - | TRBD2 | CASSYGLAGVREQFF | TGTGCCAGCAGTTACGGACTAGCGGGAGTTAGAGAGCAGTTCTTC
TRBJ2-1 | TRBV3-1/TRBV3-2 | - | - | CASSQGGPPYNEQFF | TGTGCCAGCAGCCAAGGTGGACCCCCCTACAATGAGCAGTTCTTC
TRBJ1-2 | TRBV5-6 | - | - | CASSLRAGRVGYGYTF | TGTGCCAGCAGCCTGAGAGCAGGGAGAGTCGGGTATGGCTACACCTTC
TRBJ2-7 | TRBV7-2 | - | TRBD1 | CASSSPGQGFYEQYF | TGTGCCAGCAGCTCACCGGGACAGGGCTTCTACGAGCAGTACTTC
TRBJ2-6 | TRBV6-5 | - | - | CASSYEGTGANVLTF | TGTGCCAGCAGTTACGAGGGTACTGGGGCCAACGTCCTGACTTTC
TRBJ2-2 | TRBV5-1 | - | TRBD1 | CASSWGQRELFF | TGCGCCAGCAGCTGGGGACAGAGGGAGCTGTTTTTT
TRBJ1-4 | TRBV4-2 | - | TRBD1 | CASNGDRGGRNEKLFF | TGTGCCTCCAACGGGGACAGGGGTGGGCGTAATGAAAAACTGTTTTTT
TRBJ1-5 | TRBV5-6 | - | - | CASSPGFHGNQPQHF | TGTGCCAGCAGCCCGGGGTTCCACGGGAATCAGCCCCAGCATTTT
TRBJ2-1 | TRBV7-9 | - | TRBD2 | CASSLGLAVYNEQFF | TGTGCCAGCAGCTTAGGTCTAGCGGTCTACAATGAGCAGTTCTTC
TRBJ1-1 | TRBV5-4 | - | - | CASNGRGGNTEAFF | TGTGCCAGCAACGGCCGGGGGGGCAACACTGAAGCTTTCTTT
TRBJ1-1 | TRBV18 | - | - | CASLSGINTEAFF | TGTGCCAGTTTATCTGGGATCAACACTGAAGCTTTCTTT
TRBJ1-1 | TRBV27 | once | - | CASSLGRNTEAFF | TGTGCCAGCAGTTTAGGGAGGAACACTGAAGCTTTCTTT
TRBJ1-1 | TRBV6-5 | - | - | CASNIPGEAFF | TGTGCCAGCAACATCCCCGGCGAAGCTTTCTTT
TRBJ1-1 | TRBV4-3 | - | TRBD1 | CASSPGQGDTEAFF | TGCGCCAGCAGCCCAGGACAGGGGGACACTGAAGCTTTCTTT
TRBJ1-2 | TRBV2 | - | TRBD1 | CASSDQGVGYTF | TGTGCCAGCAGTGACCAGGGGGTGGGCTACACCTTC
TRBJ2-4 | TRBV19 | - | TRBD1 | CASSMGQSALAKNIQYF | TGTGCCAGTAGTATGGGACAGTCCGCCCTAGCCAAAAACATTCAGTACTTC
TRBJ2-1 | TRBV27 | - | TRBD2 | CASSPIAGGAYNEQFF | TGTGCCAGCAGTCCCATAGCGGGGGGGGCCTACAATGAGCAGTTCTTC
TRBJ1-1 | TRBV2 | few | - | CASRTPIGRTTEAFF | TGTGCCAGTAGGACCCCAATCGGGCGGACTACTGAAGCTTTCTTT
TRBJ2-1 | TRBV5-1 | - | TRBD2 | CASSSLGTSGNEQFF | TGCGCCAGCAGCTCTCTAGGGACTAGCGGCAATGAGCAGTTCTTC
TRBJ2-7 | TRBV27 | - | - | CASSPTSPYEQYF | TGTGCCAGCAGTCCAACGTCGCCCTACGAGCAGTACTTC
TRBJ1-3 | TRBV5-4 | - | - | CASSLARDGGNTIYF | TGTGCCAGCAGCTTGGCGCGGGACGGGGGAAACACCATATATTTT
TRBJ1-1 | TRBV2 | - | - | CASSDRVNTEAFF | TGTGCCAGCAGTGACAGGGTGAACACTGAAGCTTTCTTT
TRBJ2-5 | TRBV19 | - | - | CASSIGGLQETQYF | TGTGCCAGTAGTATAGGAGGGCTCCAAGAGACCCAGTACTTC
TRBJ2-1 | TRBV5-1 | - | TRBD2 | CASSPAGGRNEQFF | TGCGCCAGCAGCCCAGCGGGAGGTCGTAATGAGCAGTTCTTC
TRBJ1-2 | TRBV6-5 | - | - | CASGGRVYGYTF | TGTGCCAGCGGGGGCAGGGTCTATGGCTACACCTTC
TRBJ1-2 | TRBV7-2 | - | - | CASQFKGSYGYTF | TGTGCCAGCCAATTCAAGGGGAGCTATGGCTACACCTTC
TRBJ1-3 | TRBV6-1 | - | TRBD1 | CASSGGTGIISGNTIYF | TGTGCCAGCAGTGGGGGGACAGGGATCATCTCTGGAAACACCATATATTTT
TRBJ1-2 | TRBV19 | - | TRBD1 | CASSTPTGKGGYTF | TGTGCCAGTAGTACCCCGACAGGGAAGGGCGGCTACACCTTC
TRBJ2-2 | TRBV18 | - | - | CASSPLNTGELFF | TGTGCCAGCTCACCGCTGAACACCGGGGAGCTGTTTTTT
TRBJ1-2 | TRBV11-2 | - | - | CASSLGAGGHGYTF | TGTGCCAGCAGCTTAGGGGCAGGTGGCCATGGCTACACCTTC
TRBJ1-1 | TRBV5-1 | - | TRBD1 | CASRGTVNTEAFF | TGCGCCAGCAGGGGGACAGTGAACACTGAAGCTTTCTTT
TRBJ1-2 | TRBV15 | - | TRBD1 | CATSDEEGAGGYTF | TGTGCCACCAGCGATGAGGAGGGGGCAGGGGGCTACACCTTC
TRBJ1-1 | TRBV19 | - | TRBD1 | CASSMGDRGLRTEAFF | TGTGCCAGTAGTATGGGAGACAGGGGGCTACGGACTGAAGCTTTCTTT